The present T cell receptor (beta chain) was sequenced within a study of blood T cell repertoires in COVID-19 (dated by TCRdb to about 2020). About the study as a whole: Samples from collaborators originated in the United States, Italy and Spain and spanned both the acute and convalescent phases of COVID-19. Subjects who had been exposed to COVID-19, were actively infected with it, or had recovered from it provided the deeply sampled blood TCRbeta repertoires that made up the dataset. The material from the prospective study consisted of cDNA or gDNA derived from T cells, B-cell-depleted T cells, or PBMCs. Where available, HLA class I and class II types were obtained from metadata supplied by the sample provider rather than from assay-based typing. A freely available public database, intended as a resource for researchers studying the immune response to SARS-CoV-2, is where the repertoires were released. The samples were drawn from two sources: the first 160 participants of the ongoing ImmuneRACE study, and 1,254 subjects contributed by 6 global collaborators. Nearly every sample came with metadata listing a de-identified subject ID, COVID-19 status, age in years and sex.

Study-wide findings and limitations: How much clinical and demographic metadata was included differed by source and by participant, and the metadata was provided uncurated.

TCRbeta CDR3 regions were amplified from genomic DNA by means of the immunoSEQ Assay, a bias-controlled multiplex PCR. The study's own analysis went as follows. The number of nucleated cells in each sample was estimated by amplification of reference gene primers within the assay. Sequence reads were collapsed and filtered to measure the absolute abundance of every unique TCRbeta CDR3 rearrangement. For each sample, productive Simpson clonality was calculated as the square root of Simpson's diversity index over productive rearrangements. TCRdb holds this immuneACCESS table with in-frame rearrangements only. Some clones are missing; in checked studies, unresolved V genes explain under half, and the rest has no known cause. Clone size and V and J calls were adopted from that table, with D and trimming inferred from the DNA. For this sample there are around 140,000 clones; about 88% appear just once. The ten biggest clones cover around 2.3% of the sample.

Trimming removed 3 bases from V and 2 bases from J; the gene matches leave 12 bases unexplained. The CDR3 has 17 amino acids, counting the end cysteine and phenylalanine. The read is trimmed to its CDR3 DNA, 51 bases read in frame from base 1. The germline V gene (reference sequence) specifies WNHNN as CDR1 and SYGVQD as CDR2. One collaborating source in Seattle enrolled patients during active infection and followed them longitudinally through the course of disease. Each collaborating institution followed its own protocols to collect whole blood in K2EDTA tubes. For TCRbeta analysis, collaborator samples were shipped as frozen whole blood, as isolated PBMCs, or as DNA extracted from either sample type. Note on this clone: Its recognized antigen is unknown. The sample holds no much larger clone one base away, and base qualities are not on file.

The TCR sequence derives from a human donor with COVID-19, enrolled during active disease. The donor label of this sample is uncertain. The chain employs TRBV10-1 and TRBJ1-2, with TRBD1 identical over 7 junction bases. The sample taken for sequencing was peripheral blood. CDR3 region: CASSESNWTGENYGYTF. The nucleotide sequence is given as TGCGCCAGCAGTGAATCAAATTGGACAGGAGAGAACTATGGCTACACCTTC.